Listed here is a single T cell receptor (beta chain). Its antigen is unknown. Assay: immunoSEQ multiplex PCR; the TCRdb copy retains only in-frame clones and omits some. Among some 2,100,000 clones listed, about 93% were seen once. The data were obtained in a study of shared clonotypes between healthy human individuals. General study points: Several donors showed sharing of approximately 5% of naive CD4 clonotypes.

It was CD45RO-negative cells, positively selected for CCR7, that made up naive CD8 cells, with terminally differentiated effector memory CD45RA+ cells excluded. CDR1 MNHEY and CDR2 SMNVEV come from the germline V gene (reference sequence). The CDR3 runs to 16 residues. Deletions cut 5 bases from V and 7 bases from J, with 21 bases between. Sequencing was done on a sample of naive CD8+ T cells from PBMCs. The chain combines TRBV27 with TRBJ2-1; TRBD2 might be the D (6 bases). This sequence originates from a man between 18 and 29 years old in good health. Some clones in this sample may be carry-over from other donors' samples. CDR3 protein: CASSLTLALSSNEQFF. As DNA, the CDR3 is TGTGCCAGCAGTCTTACTCTAGCGCTCTCTTCGAATGAGCAGTTCTTC.